This T cell receptor (beta chain) is from a study of T-cell reconstitution after alpha-beta-depleted transplantation in children. The CDR3 has 12 amino acids. Trimming removed 4 bases from V and 4 bases from J, with 7 bases in between. From germline, CDR1 is MNHEY and CDR2 SVGEGT. This clonotype was seen many times. TCRbeta library preparation incorporated unique molecular identifiers. TCRdb processed the PCR reads anew with MiXCR; each CDR3 protein has one entry. Of fewer than 550,000 distinct CDR3 sequences in the sample, approximately 10% are singletons; the top ten hold less than 15%. V usage is TRBV6-2 or TRBV6-3 and J usage is TRBJ2-5; D is uncertain. The sample consisted of PBMCs, mostly from graft donor cells, taken 180 days after TCRalphabeta/CD19-depleted stem cell transplant. The TCR was taken from a female patient aged 2-9 years who had a stem cell transplant for aplastic anemia, so the T cells may come from the graft donor. For the CDR3, the DNA is TGTGCCAGCAGTTCGACTGGAGAGACCCAGTACTTC. It yields the protein CASSSTGETQYF.